Sequencing of this TCR beta chain was carried out in a study of identical twins. The study's findings and limits: The study reached conclusions through statistical analysis that was cross-sectional, not following the same donors. Recombination models fit unrelated individuals' TCR alpha sharing but underestimated twins'. Cord blood beta clonotypes present at high abundance carried fewer insertions; no such pattern appeared in memory repertoires.

TCRdb redid the calling of the 5' RACE reads with MiXCR, one entry per CDR3 protein. The sample shows about 340,000 distinct CDR3 sequences, roughly an eighth of them seen only once. Germline CDR1 and CDR2: LNHDA and SQIVND (reference sequence). Trimming left V 7 bases short and J 7 bases short, with 17 bases between. This CDR3 spans 15 amino acids. Among all donors, each was a healthy Caucasian. This clonotype occurred a few times. Its antigen is not identified. A further study also used this sample, focusing on yellow fever vaccine responses in identical twins.

The sequence was obtained from a woman aged 18-35 years in good health. Sample: CD8+ T cells sorted from blood. The chain carries TRBV19 and TRBJ1-6; D is perhaps TRBD1 (6 bases). The CDR3 region has the DNA TGTGCCAGTAAGCCCTCGGGACAAGACAATTCACCCCTCCACTTT. Its translation: CASKPSGQDNSPLHF.